The T cell receptor (beta chain) described here comes from a study of blood T cell repertoires in COVID-19. Study overall: Sites in the United States, Italy and Spain provided acute and convalescent COVID-19 samples. The cDNA or gDNA used as material had been derived from T cells, B-cell-depleted T cells, or PBMCs.

The CDR3 consists of 13 residues. The germline gives CDR1 SGDLS, CDR2 YYNGEE. Trimming took 3 bases from V and 3 from J; bases not matched to a gene: 3. Original handling: Cell counts per sample came from amplifying reference gene primers. The data were produced by immunoSEQ multiplex PCR, yet TCRdb's version contains in-frame clones alone and is incomplete. V and J calls and clone size are those listed in that table; D and trimming were worked out from the DNA. Of 150,000 to 200,000 clones listed, around nine tenths are singletons. There are many counts of this clone. This receptor was taken from a human donor in a cohort sampled during active COVID-19. Sequenced: peripheral blood. J is TRBJ2-7 and V is TRBV9, with TRBD1 matching 7 bases. DNA for the CDR3: TGTGCCAGCAGCGGGGGACAGAACTACGAGCAGTACTTC. Translation: CASSGGQNYEQYF.